Shown below are 7 T cell receptor beta chains from a single sample sequenced in a study of blood T cell repertoires in COVID-19. The repertoire was sequenced with immunoSEQ multiplex PCR; TCRdb's copy has only in-frame clones and lacks some. This table holds around 260,000 clones, more than 90% found once. The sequenced material came from peripheral blood. These receptor sequences come from a person aged 18-35 years with COVID-19, enrolled during active disease.

The chain recombines TRBV6-5 with TRBJ2-5; a weak D match, TRBD2 (6 bases). Germline lookup yields CDR1 MNHEY and CDR2 SVGAGI. The CDR3 is 15 residues long. V lost 2 bases to trimming and J lost 4 bases, with 14 bases between them. The CDR3 DNA reads TGTGCCAGCAGTTACGGGACTGGGGTCGGAGAGACCCAGTACTTC. It is translated as CASSYGTGVGETQYF.

This rearrangement joins TRBV4-2 to TRBJ1-5; D remains ambiguous. The length of the CDR3 is 13 residues. The germline V gene encodes CDR1 LGHNA and CDR2 YNFKEQ. V lost 1 base and J 5 bases, leaving 6 bases between the germline ends. CDR3 protein: CASSQVPDQPQHF. The CDR3 bases are TGTGCCAGCAGCCAAGTCCCGGATCAGCCCCAGCATTTT.

The chain uses TRBV19 and TRBJ1-1; weak D call: TRBD1 (5 bases). CDR3 length: 13 residues. The germline V gene has CDR1 LNHDA and CDR2 SQIVND (reference sequence). The V end lost 9 bases, the J end lost 5 bases, and 16 bases lay between the germline ends. CDR3 region: CASTNQGGTEAFF. CDR3 nucleotides: TGTGCCAGCACCAACCAGGGAGGTACTGAAGCTTTCTTT.

The chain recombines TRBV19 with TRBJ2-3; 10 bases fit TRBD2. CDR1 and CDR2 (germline): LNHDA, SQIVND (reference sequence). This CDR3 has 16 residues. V lost 3 bases to trimming and J lost 5 bases; unmatched junction nucleotides: 8. CDR3 sequence: CASSIAGTSVGDTQYF. CDR3 nucleotides: TGTGCCAGTAGTATCGCAGGGACTAGCGTCGGAGATACGCAGTATTTT.

The J gene is TRBJ2-7, the V gene TRBV4-1; D is uncertain. The CDR3 is 15 amino acids. Deletions cut 0 bases from V and 0 bases from J, with 9 bases between. Looked up from germline, CDR1 is MGHRA and CDR2 is YSYEKL. The CDR3 region is CASSQEESTSYEQYF. The CDR3 DNA reads TGCGCCAGCAGCCAAGAAGAGTCTACCTCCTACGAGCAGTACTTC.

V gene TRBV5-4 combines with J gene TRBJ2-1; 8 positions match TRBD1. The CDR3 is 15 residues long. Germline V lookup: CDR1 SGHNT, CDR2 YYREEE (reference sequence). Germline trimming cut 0 bases from V and 5 bases from J; bases unmatched to any gene: 4. CDR3 amino acids: CASSLGAGGNNEQFF. The CDR3 DNA reads as TGTGCCAGCAGCTTGGGGGCAGGGGGCAACAATGAGCAGTTCTTC.

The chain joins TRBV5-5 to TRBJ2-7; D is perhaps TRBD1 (7 bases). CDR1 is SGHKS, CDR2 YYEKEE, per germline (reference sequence). The V gene lost 0 bases and the J gene lost 2 bases, with 12 bases spanning the gap. The CDR3 spans 15 residues. The DNA for the CDR3 is TGTGCCAGCAGCTTGGTTGGAGGGGGCACCTACGAGCAGTACTTC. Translation: CASSLVGGGTYEQYF.